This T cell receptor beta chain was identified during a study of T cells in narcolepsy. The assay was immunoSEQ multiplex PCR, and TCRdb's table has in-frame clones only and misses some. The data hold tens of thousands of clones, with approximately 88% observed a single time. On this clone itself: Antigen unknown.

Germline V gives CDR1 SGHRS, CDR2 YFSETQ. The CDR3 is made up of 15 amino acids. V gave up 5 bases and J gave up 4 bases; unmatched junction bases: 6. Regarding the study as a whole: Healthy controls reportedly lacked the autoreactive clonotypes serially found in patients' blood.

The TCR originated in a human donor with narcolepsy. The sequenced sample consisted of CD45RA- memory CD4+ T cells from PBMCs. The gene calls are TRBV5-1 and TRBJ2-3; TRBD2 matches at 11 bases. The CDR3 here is CASSSTSGSSDTQYF. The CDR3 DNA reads TGCGCCAGCAGTTCCACTAGCGGGAGCTCAGATACGCAGTATTTT.